The entry below describes one TCR beta chain. Its target is unknown. The CDR3 is 15 amino acids. CDR1 is MGHRA, CDR2 YSYEKL, per germline. V lost 1 base and J lost 1, with 10 bases in between. Original methodology: Sequence data from immunoSEQ were junction-only and lacked quality scores; consequently, filtering differed. The data were produced by immunoSEQ multiplex PCR, yet TCRdb's version contains in-frame clones alone and is incomplete. Clone size and the V and J calls come from that table; the DNA yielded D and trimming. The sample has about 380,000 clones, 96% seen once; the top ten hold about 0.32%. These data originate in a study of shared clonotypes between healthy human individuals. Study outcomes and limitations: Richness estimates generally favored naive over memory subsets.

The sequenced material came from memory CD8+ T cells sorted from blood. Subset defined: CD45RO+ cells pooled with CCR7-negative TemRA cells. The chain links TRBV4-1 to TRBJ1-1; unclear D gene. This sequence was found in a man between 25 and 39 years old in good health. CDR3 residues: CASSQVGERNTEAFF. CDR3 nucleotides: TGCGCCAGCAGCCAAGTAGGAGAGAGGAACACTGAAGCTTTCTTT.